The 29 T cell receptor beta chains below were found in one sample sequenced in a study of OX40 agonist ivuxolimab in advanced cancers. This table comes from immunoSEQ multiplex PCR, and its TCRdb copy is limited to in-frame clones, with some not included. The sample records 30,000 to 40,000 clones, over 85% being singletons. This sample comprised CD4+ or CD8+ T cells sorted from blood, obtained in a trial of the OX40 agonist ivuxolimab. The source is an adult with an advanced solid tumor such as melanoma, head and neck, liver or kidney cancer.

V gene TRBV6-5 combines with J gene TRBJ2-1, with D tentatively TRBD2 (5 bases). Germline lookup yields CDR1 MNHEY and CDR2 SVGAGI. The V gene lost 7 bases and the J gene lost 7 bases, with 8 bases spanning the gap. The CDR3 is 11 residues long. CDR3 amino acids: CASIGINEQFF. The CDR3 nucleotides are TGTGCCAGCATCGGGATAAATGAGCAGTTCTTC.

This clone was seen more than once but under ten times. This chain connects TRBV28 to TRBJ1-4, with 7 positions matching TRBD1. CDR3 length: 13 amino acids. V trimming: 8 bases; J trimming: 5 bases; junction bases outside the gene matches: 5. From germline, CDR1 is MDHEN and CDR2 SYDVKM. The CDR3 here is CASRDRANEKLFF. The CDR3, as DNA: TGTGCCAGCCGCGACAGGGCGAATGAAAAACTGTTTTTT.

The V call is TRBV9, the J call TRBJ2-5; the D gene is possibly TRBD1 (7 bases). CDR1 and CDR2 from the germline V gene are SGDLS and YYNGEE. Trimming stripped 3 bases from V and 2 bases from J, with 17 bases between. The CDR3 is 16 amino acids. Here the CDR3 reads CASSAQGGSLQETQYF. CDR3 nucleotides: TGTGCCAGCAGCGCCCAGGGGGGCAGTTTACAAGAGACCCAGTACTTC.

This CDR3 is CASSRGGSGVAPYEQYF. The CDR3 bases are TGTGCCAGCAGCCGGGGGGGTAGCGGGGTCGCACCCTACGAGCAGTACTTC. This chain links TRBV9 with TRBJ2-7; 8 bases match TRBD2. CDR1 and CDR2 (germline): SGDLS, YYNGEE. The CDR3 is 17 amino acids. V shed 4 bases, J shed 2 bases, and the junction held 14 bases outside the gene matches.

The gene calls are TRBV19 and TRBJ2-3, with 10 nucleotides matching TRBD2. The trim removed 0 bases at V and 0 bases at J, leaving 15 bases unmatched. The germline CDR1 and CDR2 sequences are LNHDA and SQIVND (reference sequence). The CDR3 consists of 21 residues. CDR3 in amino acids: CASSIDPPSGRVPFSTDTQYF. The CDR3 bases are TGTGCCAGTAGTATAGATCCCCCTAGCGGGAGAGTGCCCTTTAGCACAGATACGCAGTATTTT. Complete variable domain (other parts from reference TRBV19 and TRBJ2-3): DGGITQSPKYLFRKEGQNVTLSCEQNLNHDAMYWYRQDPGQGLRLIYYSQIVNDFQKGDIAEGYSVSREKKESFPLTVTSAQKNPTAFYLCASSIDPPSGRVPFSTDTQYFGPGTRLTVL.

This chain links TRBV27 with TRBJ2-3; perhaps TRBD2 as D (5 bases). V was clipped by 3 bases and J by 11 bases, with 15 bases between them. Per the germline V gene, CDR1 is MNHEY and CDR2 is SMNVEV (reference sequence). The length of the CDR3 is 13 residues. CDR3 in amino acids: CASSLVAPRWQYF. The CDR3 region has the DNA TGTGCCAGCAGTTTGGTAGCGCCCCGTTGGCAGTATTTT.

CDR3 region: CASSPHPTSGSQETQYF. CDR3 DNA sequence: TGCGCCAGCAGCCCCCACCCGACTAGCGGGAGCCAAGAGACCCAGTACTTC. The chain combines TRBV4-3 with TRBJ2-5, with 12 bases fitting TRBD2. Per the germline V gene, CDR1 is LGHNA and CDR2 is YSLEER. With V trimmed by 4 bases and J by 1 base, 7 bases remained unmatched. CDR3 length: 17 amino acids.

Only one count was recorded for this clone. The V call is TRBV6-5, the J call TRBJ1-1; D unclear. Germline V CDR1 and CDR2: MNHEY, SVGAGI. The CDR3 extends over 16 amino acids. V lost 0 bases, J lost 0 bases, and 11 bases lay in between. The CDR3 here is CASSYSMRVLNTEAFF. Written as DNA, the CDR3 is TGTGCCAGCAGTTACTCTATGCGGGTTTTGAACACTGAAGCTTTCTTT.

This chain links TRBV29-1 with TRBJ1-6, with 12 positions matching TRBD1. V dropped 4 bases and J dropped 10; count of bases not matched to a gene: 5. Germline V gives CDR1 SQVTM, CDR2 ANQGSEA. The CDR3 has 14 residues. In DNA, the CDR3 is TGCAGCGTTGCCGAGGGGACAGGGGGCTCACCCCTCCACTTT. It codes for CSVAEGTGGSPLHF.

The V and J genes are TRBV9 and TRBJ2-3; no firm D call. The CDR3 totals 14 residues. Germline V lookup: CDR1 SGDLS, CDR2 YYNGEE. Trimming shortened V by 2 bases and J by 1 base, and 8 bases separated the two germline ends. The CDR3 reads CASSVAGRTDTQYF. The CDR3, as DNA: TGTGCCAGCAGCGTGGCAGGCCGCACAGATACGCAGTATTTT.

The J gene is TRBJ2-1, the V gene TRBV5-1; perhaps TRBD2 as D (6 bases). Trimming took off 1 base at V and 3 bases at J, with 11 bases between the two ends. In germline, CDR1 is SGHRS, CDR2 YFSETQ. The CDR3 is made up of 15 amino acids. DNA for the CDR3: TGCGCCAGCAGCTTGTACGGGAGTCTCTACAATGAGCAGTTCTTC. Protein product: CASSLYGSLYNEQFF. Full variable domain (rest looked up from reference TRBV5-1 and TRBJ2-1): KAGVTQTPRYLIKTRGQQVTLSCSPISGHRSVSWYQQTPGQGLQFLFEYFSETQRNKGNFPGRFSGRQFSNSRSEMNVSTLELGDSALYLCASSLYGSLYNEQFFGPGTRLTVL.

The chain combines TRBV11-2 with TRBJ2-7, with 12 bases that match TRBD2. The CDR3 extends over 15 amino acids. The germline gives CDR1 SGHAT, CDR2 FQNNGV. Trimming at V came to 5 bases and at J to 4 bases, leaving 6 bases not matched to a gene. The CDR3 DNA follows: TGTGCCAGCAGCACTACTAGCGGGGGGTCGTACGAGCAGTACTTC. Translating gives CASSTTSGGSYEQYF.

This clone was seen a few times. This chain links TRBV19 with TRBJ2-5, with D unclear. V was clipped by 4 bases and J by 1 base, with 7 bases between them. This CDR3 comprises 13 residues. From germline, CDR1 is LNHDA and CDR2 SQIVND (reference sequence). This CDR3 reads CASSNDIQETQYF. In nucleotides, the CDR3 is TGTGCCAGTAGTAATGACATCCAAGAGACCCAGTACTTC.

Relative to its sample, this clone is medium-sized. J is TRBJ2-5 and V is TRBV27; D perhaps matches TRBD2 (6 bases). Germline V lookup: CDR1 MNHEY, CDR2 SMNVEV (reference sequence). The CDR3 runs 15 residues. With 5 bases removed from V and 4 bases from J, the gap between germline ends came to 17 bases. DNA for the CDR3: TGTGCCAGCAGTCCCTTGCTCGGGAGCGGAGAGACCCAGTACTTC. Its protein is CASSPLLGSGETQYF.

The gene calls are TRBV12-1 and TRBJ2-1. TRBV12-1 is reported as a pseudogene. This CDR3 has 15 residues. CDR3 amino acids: CASSCHPEKLDEQFF. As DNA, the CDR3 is TGTGCCAGCAGCTGCCACCCAGAGAAGCTCGATGAGCAGTTCTTC.

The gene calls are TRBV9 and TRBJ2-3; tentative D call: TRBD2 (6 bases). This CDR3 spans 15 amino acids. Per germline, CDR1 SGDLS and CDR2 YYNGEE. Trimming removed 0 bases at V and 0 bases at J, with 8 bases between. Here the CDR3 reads CASSVVSGSTDTQYF. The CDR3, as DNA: TGTGCCAGCAGCGTAGTTAGCGGCAGCACAGATACGCAGTATTTT.

CDR3 in DNA: TGTGCCAGTAGTCCCCGACAGGGAGGGACTGAAGCTTTCTTT. It translates to CASSPRQGGTEAFF. The chain is built from TRBV19 and TRBJ1-1; 7 bases align to TRBD1. J was trimmed by 5 bases and V by 5 bases; bases with no gene match: 8. This CDR3 has 14 amino acids. CDR1 LNHDA and CDR2 SQIVND come from the germline V gene (reference sequence). Together with reference TRBV19 and TRBJ1-1, the CDR3 gives the full variable domain: DGGITQSPKYLFRKEGQNVTLSCEQNLNHDAMYWYRQDPGQGLRLIYYSQIVNDFQKGDIAEGYSVSREKKESFPLTVTSAQKNPTAFYLCASSPRQGGTEAFFGQGTRLTVV.

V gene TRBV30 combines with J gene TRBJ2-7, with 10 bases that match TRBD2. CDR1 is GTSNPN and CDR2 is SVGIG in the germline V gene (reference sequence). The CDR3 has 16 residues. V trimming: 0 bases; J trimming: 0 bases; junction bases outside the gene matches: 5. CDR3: CAWSVSGRFPSYEQYF. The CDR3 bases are TGTGCCTGGAGTGTTAGCGGGAGGTTCCCCTCCTACGAGCAGTACTTC.

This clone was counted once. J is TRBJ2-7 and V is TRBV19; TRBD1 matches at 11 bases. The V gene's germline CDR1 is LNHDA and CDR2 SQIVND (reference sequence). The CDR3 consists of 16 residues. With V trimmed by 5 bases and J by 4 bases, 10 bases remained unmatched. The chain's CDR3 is CASSLTTGTGGYEQYF. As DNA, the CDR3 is TGTGCCAGTAGTTTAACTACCGGGACAGGGGGTTACGAGCAGTACTTC.

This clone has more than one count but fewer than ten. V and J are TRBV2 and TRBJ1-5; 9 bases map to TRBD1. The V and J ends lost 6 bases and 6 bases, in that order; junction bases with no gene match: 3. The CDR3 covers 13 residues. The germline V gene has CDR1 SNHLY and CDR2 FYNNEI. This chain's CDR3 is CASRGQGPQPQHF. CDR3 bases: TGTGCCAGCAGGGGACAGGGACCTCAGCCCCAGCATTTT.

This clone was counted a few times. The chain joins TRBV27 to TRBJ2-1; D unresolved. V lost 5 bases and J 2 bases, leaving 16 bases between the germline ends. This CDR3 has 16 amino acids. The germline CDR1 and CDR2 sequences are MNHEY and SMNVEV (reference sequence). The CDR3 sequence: CASSPRWAVAYNEQFF. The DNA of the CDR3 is TGTGCCAGCAGTCCCCGGTGGGCCGTGGCCTACAATGAGCAGTTCTTC.

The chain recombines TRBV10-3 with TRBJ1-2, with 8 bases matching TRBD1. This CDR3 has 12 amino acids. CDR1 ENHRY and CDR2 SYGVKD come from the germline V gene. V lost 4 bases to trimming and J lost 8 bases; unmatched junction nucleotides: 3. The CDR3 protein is CAISADREGYTF. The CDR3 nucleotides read TGTGCCATCAGTGCGGACAGGGAGGGCTACACCTTC.

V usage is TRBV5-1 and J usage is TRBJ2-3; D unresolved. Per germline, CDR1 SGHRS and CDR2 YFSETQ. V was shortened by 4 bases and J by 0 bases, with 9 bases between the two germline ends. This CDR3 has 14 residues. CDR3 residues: CASSVAASTDTQYF. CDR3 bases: TGCGCCAGCAGCGTCGCAGCTAGCACAGATACGCAGTATTTT.

The CDR3 region is CASSVTSGIFYEQYF. DNA of the CDR3: TGTGCCAGCAGCGTTACTAGCGGGATCTTCTACGAGCAGTACTTC. The chain joins TRBV9 to TRBJ2-7, with TRBD2 matching over 10 bases. The CDR3 extends over 15 amino acids. V lost 2 bases and J lost 3; bases outside the gene matches: 5. Germline V CDR1 and CDR2: SGDLS, YYNGEE.

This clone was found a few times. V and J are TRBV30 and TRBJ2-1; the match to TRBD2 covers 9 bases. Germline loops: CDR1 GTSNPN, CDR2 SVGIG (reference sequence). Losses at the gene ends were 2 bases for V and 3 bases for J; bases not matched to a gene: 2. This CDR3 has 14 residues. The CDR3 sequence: CAWSSSGIYNEQFF. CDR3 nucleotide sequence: TGTGCCTGGAGTTCTAGCGGGATCTACAATGAGCAGTTCTTC.

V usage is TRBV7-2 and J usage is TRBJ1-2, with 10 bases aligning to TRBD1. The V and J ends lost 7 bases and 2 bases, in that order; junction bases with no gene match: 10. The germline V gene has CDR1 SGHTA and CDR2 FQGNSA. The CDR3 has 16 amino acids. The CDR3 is CASNLTPGQGNYGYTF. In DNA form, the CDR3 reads TGTGCCAGCAACCTGACCCCGGGACAGGGGAACTATGGCTACACCTTC. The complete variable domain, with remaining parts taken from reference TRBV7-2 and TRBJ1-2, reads GAGVSQSPSNKVTEKGKDVELRCDPISGHTALYWYRQSLGQGLEFLIYFQGNSAPDKSGLPSDRFSAERTGGSVSTLTIQRTQQEDSAVYLCASNLTPGQGNYGYTFGSGTRLTVV.

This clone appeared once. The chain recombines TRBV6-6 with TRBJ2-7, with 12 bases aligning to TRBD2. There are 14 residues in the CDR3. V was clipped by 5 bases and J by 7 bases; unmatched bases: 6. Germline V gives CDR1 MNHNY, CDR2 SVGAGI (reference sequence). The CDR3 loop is CASSLTSGSEEQYF. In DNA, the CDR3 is TGTGCCAGCAGTCTGACTAGCGGGAGTGAGGAGCAGTACTTC.

Here the CDR3 DNA reads TGTGCCAGCGATTCTGGGACGAAAGGCAATCAGCCCCAGCATTTT. This gives the protein CASDSGTKGNQPQHF. This chain joins TRBV7-9 and TRBJ1-5; D may be TRBD1 (5 bases). CDR1 and CDR2 (germline): SEHNR, FQNEAQ (reference sequence). V gave up 8 bases and J gave up 2 bases, with 16 bases separating them. CDR3 length: 15 amino acids.

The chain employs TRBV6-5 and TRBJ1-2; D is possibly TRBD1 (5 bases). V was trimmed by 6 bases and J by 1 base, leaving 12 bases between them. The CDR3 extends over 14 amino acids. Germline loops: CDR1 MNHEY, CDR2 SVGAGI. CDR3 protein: CASSSWDLNYGYTF. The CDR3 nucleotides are TGTGCCAGCAGCTCCTGGGACCTTAACTATGGCTACACCTTC.